This T cell receptor (beta chain) came from a study of cytomegalovirus exposure and HLA in healthy donors. General study points: In a later analysis, TCR beta V- and J-gene trimming showed a link to a missense DCLRE1C variant. Upon later analysis, TCR association rates were observed to vary by HLA locus, being highest for DRB1 and lowest for HLA-C. TCR sequences were mostly rare, though some public TCRs occurred in many donors. Per a later analysis, 18,000 or so TCR beta sequences showed association with HLA alleles at 0.05 false discovery rate.

Both 60 Vbeta primers and 13 Jbeta primers went into the PCR. Sequencing was performed with immunoSEQ multiplex PCR; in TCRdb, only in-frame clones are kept and a portion is missing. In the table there are roughly 87,000 clones, 70% to 80% of which are singletons. As concerns this clone: Its antigen is unknown.

The CDR3 has 15 amino acids. The V gene end was trimmed by 2 bases and the J gene end by 5 bases; junction bases not matched to a gene: 6. Germline CDR1 is SGHTA and CDR2 is FQGTGA. The J gene is TRBJ2-3, the V gene TRBV7-3, with 8 bases aligning to TRBD2. Sample: PBMCs. The receptor's source is a woman aged 40 to 50 in good health and CMV-seropositive. CDR3 residues: CASSLAGGGIDTQYF. The CDR3 region has the DNA TGTGCCAGCAGCTTAGCGGGAGGAGGAATAGATACGCAGTATTTT.